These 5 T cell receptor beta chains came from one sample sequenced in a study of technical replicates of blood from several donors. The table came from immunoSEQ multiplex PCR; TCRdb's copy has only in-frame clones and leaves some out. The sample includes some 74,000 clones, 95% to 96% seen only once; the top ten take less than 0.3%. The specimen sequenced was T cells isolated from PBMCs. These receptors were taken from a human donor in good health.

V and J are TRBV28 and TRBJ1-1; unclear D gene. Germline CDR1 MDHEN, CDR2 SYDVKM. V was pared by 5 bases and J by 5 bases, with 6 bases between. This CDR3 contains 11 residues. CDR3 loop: CASSLRTEAFF. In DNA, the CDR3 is TGTGCCAGCAGTCTGAGGACTGAAGCTTTCTTT.

The DNA of the CDR3 is TGTGCCAGCAGTGGGAGGTTAACTAGGGGGACAGATACGCAGTATTTT. It encodes CASSGRLTRGTDTQYF. The rearrangement links TRBV2 to TRBJ2-3, with D maybe TRBD1 (6 bases). Germline CDR1 and CDR2: SNHLY and FYNNEI. The V and J ends lost 4 bases and 3 bases respectively, with 17 bases between them. The CDR3 sequence is 16 residues long.

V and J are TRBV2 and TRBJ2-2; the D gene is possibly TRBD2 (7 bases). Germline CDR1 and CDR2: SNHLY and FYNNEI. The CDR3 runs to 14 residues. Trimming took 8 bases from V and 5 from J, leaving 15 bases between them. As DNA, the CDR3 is TGTGCCAGCTTGGGGGGGGGCGCGACCGGGGAGCTGTTTTTT. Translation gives CASLGGGATGELFF.

CDR3 nucleotide sequence: TGTGCCAGGCGGACTAGCTTGGTTCGGACAGATACGCAGTATTTT. Residues: CARRTSLVRTDTQYF. The chain employs TRBV7-3 and TRBJ2-3, with 8 bases matching TRBD2. The V gene's germline CDR1 is SGHTA and CDR2 FQGTGA. This CDR3 spans 15 amino acids. After removal of 9 bases from V and 3 bases from J, the junction contained 11 bases not matched to a gene.

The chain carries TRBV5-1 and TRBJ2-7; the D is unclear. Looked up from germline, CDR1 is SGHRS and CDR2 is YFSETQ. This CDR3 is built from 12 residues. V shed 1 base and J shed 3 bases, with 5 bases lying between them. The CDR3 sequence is CASSLNSYEQYF. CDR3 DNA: TGCGCCAGCAGCTTGAACAGCTACGAGCAGTACTTC.